The clone carrying this TCR beta chain came up a few times. Its specificity is unknown. The source of the sample is a study of CD8 T cells in ankylosing spondylitis. Study conclusions and caveats: Significant enrichment of disease-linked clones was reported in matched ankylosing spondylitis synovial fluid. In synovial fluid and blood from reactive arthritis, some motif variants were previously reported. About 8 highly homologous variants made up a TCR beta motif, and this motif appeared characteristic of ankylosing spondylitis blood.

Construction of TCR beta libraries was performed using quantitative 5'-RACE with molecular barcodes. TCRdb ran MiXCR on the 5' RACE reads and lists one entry per CDR3 protein. The data contain over 400,000 distinct CDR3 sequences, 25% to 30% of them singletons. Trimming took 2 bases from V and 5 from J; bases not matched to a gene: 10. CDR3 length equals 16 residues. Germline V gene sequence: CDR1 MNHEY, CDR2 SVGEGT. Material: blood, either unsorted or a sorted T cell fraction (not recorded which). The chain uses TRBV6-2 or TRBV6-3 and TRBJ1-1; 8 bases are a match to TRBD1. This TCR was recovered from a male donor with ankylosing spondylitis. CDR3 in amino acids: CASSYPIGQGRTEAFF. As DNA, the CDR3 is TGTGCCAGCAGTTACCCCATCGGACAGGGCAGAACTGAAGCTTTCTTT.